A selection of T cell receptor beta chains follows, all from one sample in a study of shared clonotypes between healthy human individuals. TCRdb keeps only in-frame clones here, not all; method: immunoSEQ multiplex PCR. The repertoire includes around 700,000 clones, about 90% of them detected once, and about a quarter sits in the top ten. The sample consisted of naive CD8+ T cells sorted from blood. The receptors originated from a young man in good health. The CDR3 runs from the conserved cysteine through the conserved F or W. The order of the fields is clone size, V gene, J gene, D gene, CDR3 protein, CDR3 DNA. A D gene is named only where the DNA matches it firmly. Some rows mark clone size as missing; the rest say once, few, many or name a class of expanded clone.

>once|TRBV27|TRBJ2-5|NA
CASSLSGFGETQYF
TGTGCCAGCAGTTTATCGGGGTTCGGAGAGACCCAGTACTTC
>NA|TRBV7-9|TRBJ1-4|NA
CASSSGRVGQNEKLFF
TGTGCCAGCAGCTCCGGCCGAGTCGGGCAGAATGAAAAACTGTTTTTT
>once|TRBV15|TRBJ2-1|NA
CATSRTPGDEQFF
TGTGCCACCAGCAGAACCCCTGGGGATGAGCAGTTCTTC
>NA|TRBV7-2|TRBJ2-7|NA
CASSLAADYEQYF
TGTGCCAGCAGCTTAGCTGCAGACTACGAGCAGTACTTC
>NA|TRBV7-2|TRBJ2-3|TRBD2
CASSFRAGASRDTQYF
TGTGCCAGCAGCTTTAGAGCGGGAGCATCGCGAGATACGCAGTATTTT
>NA|TRBV7-8|TRBJ2-7|NA
CASSLDGTYEQYF
TGTGCCAGCAGCTTAGACGGTACCTACGAGCAGTACTTC
>NA|TRBV6-8|TRBJ2-1|TRBD1
CARPGGKGGNEQFF
TGTGCCAGACCAGGGGGCAAGGGAGGCAATGAGCAGTTCTTC
>NA|TRBV7-8|TRBJ2-5|NA
CASSPTYRDQETQYF
TGTGCCAGCAGCCCGACTTACAGGGACCAAGAGACCCAGTACTTC
>NA|TRBV4-3|TRBJ2-7|NA
CASSQGQRSYEQYF
TGCGCCAGCAGCCAAGGCCAGCGGTCCTACGAGCAGTACTTC
>few|TRBV19|TRBJ2-7|TRBD1
CASSIGQGSYEQYF
TGTGCCAGTAGTATAGGACAGGGATCCTACGAGCAGTACTTC
>NA|TRBV11-2|TRBJ2-3|TRBD2
CASSFLAGGPNTQYF
TGTGCCAGCAGCTTCCTAGCGGGAGGGCCGAATACGCAGTATTTT
>NA|TRBV4-2|TRBJ2-1|TRBD2
CASSQVVAGGGPYNEQFF
TGTGCCAGCAGCCAAGTTGTAGCGGGAGGAGGCCCATACAATGAGCAGTTCTTC
>NA|TRBV9|TRBJ2-1|TRBD2
CASSVDSGRGSYNEQFF
TGTGCCAGCAGCGTAGATAGCGGGAGAGGATCCTACAATGAGCAGTTCTTC
>NA|TRBV5-5|TRBJ2-1|NA
CASSLSLVTFYNEQFF
TGTGCCAGCAGCTTGTCTTTGGTGACTTTCTACAATGAGCAGTTCTTC
>NA|TRBV15|TRBJ2-7|NA
CATSRDLSYEQYF
TGTGCCACCAGCAGAGATCTGAGCTACGAGCAGTACTTC
>NA|TRBV6-5|TRBJ2-2|TRBD1
CASSQTGARPGELFF
TGTGCCAGCAGCCAGACAGGGGCGCGTCCCGGGGAGCTGTTTTTT
>NA|TRBV11-2|TRBJ2-7|NA
CASGDIPYEQYF
TGTGCCAGCGGGGACATTCCCTACGAGCAGTACTTC
>NA|TRBV9|TRBJ2-7|TRBD2
CASSPGLAGIHEQYF
TGTGCCAGCAGCCCTGGACTAGCGGGAATCCACGAGCAGTACTTC
>NA|TRBV6-1|TRBJ2-7|NA
CASSEMSNEQYF
TGTGCCAGCAGTGAAATGTCCAACGAGCAGTACTTC
>once|TRBV18|TRBJ1-1|NA
CASSQPGPGAFF
TGTGCCAGCTCACAACCGGGCCCAGGAGCTTTCTTT
>NA|TRBV6-6|TRBJ2-5|NA
CASSYSIGGEETQYF
TGTGCCAGCAGTTACTCTATAGGTGGCGAAGAGACCCAGTACTTC
>NA|TRBV7-9|TRBJ2-7|NA
CASSPRGPGVELYEQYF
TGTGCCAGCAGCCCGCGAGGCCCAGGGGTTGAACTTTACGAGCAGTACTTC
>once|TRBV7-7|TRBJ2-7|NA
CASSLSGGPSYEQYF
TGTGCTAGCAGCTTATCAGGAGGCCCCTCCTACGAGCAGTACTTC
>once|TRBV7-9|TRBJ2-7|TRBD1
CASSTRDRGTYEQYF
TGTGCCAGCAGCACCCGGGACAGGGGCACCTACGAGCAGTACTTC
>NA|TRBV27|TRBJ2-5|TRBD1
CASSLMDRAGETQYF
TGTGCCAGCAGCCTGATGGACAGGGCAGGCGAGACCCAGTACTTC
>NA|TRBV7-6|TRBJ1-5|NA
CASSPGGGDSNQPQHF
TGTGCCAGCAGCCCCGGGGGGGGAGATAGCAATCAGCCCCAGCATTTT
>NA|TRBV5-1|TRBJ1-1|TRBD1
CASNDRGRGNTEAFF
TGCGCCAGCAATGACAGGGGCCGCGGGAACACTGAAGCTTTCTTT
>NA|TRBV4-3|TRBJ1-5|NA
CASSQGRQVGQPQHF
TGCGCCAGCAGCCAAGGGCGGCAGGTCGGTCAGCCCCAGCATTTT